Shown below are 10 T cell receptor beta chains from a single sample sequenced in a study of blood T cell repertoires in COVID-19. Profiling relied on immunoSEQ multiplex PCR, and the TCRdb table lists in-frame clones only, not all of them. The sample consists of roughly 210,000 clones, about nine tenths of them appearing once. Sequencing was carried out using peripheral blood. The origin of the receptors is a man in his sixties or seventies with acute or convalescent COVID-19.

The J gene is TRBJ1-1, the V gene TRBV10-1, with D perhaps TRBD1 (6 bases). The CDR3 consists of 17 residues. V lost 4 bases, J lost 3 bases, and 21 bases lay in between. CDR1 and CDR2 from the germline V gene are WNHNN and SYGVQD (reference sequence). CDR3 region: CASSGLYGRGAHTEAFF. CDR3 in DNA: TGCGCCAGCAGTGGCCTTTATGGCAGGGGCGCTCACACTGAAGCTTTCTTT.

The V call is TRBV7-2, the J call TRBJ2-3; 8 bases map to TRBD2. Germline-derived CDR1 and CDR2 are SGHTA and FQGNSA. The trim removed 4 bases at V and 1 base at J, leaving 7 bases unmatched. CDR3 size: 16 residues. CDR3 coding DNA: TGTGCCAGCAGCTCCCGGGGGGGGCTCGGCACAGATACGCAGTATTTT. This codes for CASSSRGGLGTDTQYF.

The chain links TRBV3-1 (or the pseudogene TRBV3-2) to TRBJ1-1; D is perhaps TRBD1 (5 bases). The germline V gene encodes CDR1 LGHDT and CDR2 YNNKEL (reference sequence). V gave up 4 bases and J gave up 3 bases, with 12 bases separating them. The CDR3 consists of 14 residues. The CDR3 bases are TGTGCCAGCAGCCCGGGGGGGTCGGACACTGAAGCTTTCTTT. It specifies CASSPGGSDTEAFF.

V usage is TRBV5-1 and J usage is TRBJ2-7, with 10 bases identical to TRBD2. This CDR3 comprises 15 residues. V gave up 5 bases and J gave up 6 bases; unmatched junction bases: 11. The germline gives CDR1 SGHRS, CDR2 YFSETQ. For the CDR3, the DNA is TGCGCCAGCAGTACCCCGGGGCTAGCGGGGGCCGAGCAGTACTTC. Translated, it gives CASSTPGLAGAEQYF.

J is TRBJ1-2 and V is TRBV18, with D possibly being TRBD1 (5 bases). Trimming cost V 3 bases and J 0 bases, with 8 bases left between them. The CDR3 contains 14 residues. Germline V CDR1 and CDR2: KGHSH, LQKENI. The CDR3 spells CASSPTEANYGYTF. The CDR3 nucleotides are TGTGCCAGCTCACCGACAGAAGCTAACTATGGCTACACCTTC. The variable domain in full, with the rest retrieved from reference TRBV18 and TRBJ1-2, is NAGVMQNPRHLVRRRGQEARLRCSPMKGHSHVYWYRQLPEEGLKFMVYLQKENIIDESGMPKERFSAEFPKEGPSILRIQQVVRGDSAAYFCASSPTEANYGYTFGSGTRLTVV.

The chain joins TRBV19 to TRBJ1-1, with D perhaps TRBD1 (6 bases). V was clipped by 5 bases and J by 0 bases, with 10 bases between them. Germline loops: CDR1 LNHDA, CDR2 SQIVND (reference sequence). CDR3 length: 14 residues. This chain's CDR3 is CASSWDIMNTEAFF. The CDR3 DNA follows: TGTGCCAGTAGTTGGGACATTATGAACACTGAAGCTTTCTTT.

This clone was recorded only once. The CDR3 nucleotides read TGTGCCAGCAGCTTACCGGGTGGGACTAGCGCGGCTGGTGAGCAGTTCTTC. It yields the protein CASSLPGGTSAAGEQFF. The V and J genes are TRBV5-4 and TRBJ2-1, with 10 bases identical to TRBD2. CDR3 length: 17 amino acids. CDR1 is SGHNT, CDR2 YYREEE, per germline (reference sequence). Losses at the gene ends were 2 bases for V and 9 bases for J; bases not matched to a gene: 14.

This rearrangement joins TRBV7-3 to TRBJ2-1; TRBD2 aligns across 12 bases. Germline V gene data show CDR1 as SGHTA and CDR2 as FQGTGA. The J segment lost 6 bases and the V segment lost 5 bases, leaving 8 bases of the junction unmatched. The CDR3 extends over 16 amino acids. CDR3 in amino acids: CASSPKLAGGPNEQFF. The DNA for the CDR3 is TGTGCCAGCAGCCCCAAACTAGCGGGAGGTCCCAATGAGCAGTTCTTC.

The sample holds one count of this clone. The rearrangement links TRBV7-2 to TRBJ2-1; 7 bases are shared with TRBD1. CDR1 is SGHTA and CDR2 is FQGNSA in the germline V gene. The CDR3 loop spans 14 amino acids. V was clipped by 2 bases and J by 5 bases; unmatched bases: 3. The CDR3 is CASSLHRGNNEQFF. CDR3 nucleotides: TGTGCCAGCAGCTTACACAGGGGAAACAATGAGCAGTTCTTC.

V is TRBV7-3 and J is TRBJ2-7; D may be TRBD2 (6 bases). The germline V and J ends were trimmed by 5 bases and 5 bases, with 13 bases remaining between them. Germline V CDR1 and CDR2: SGHTA, FQGTGA. The CDR3 loop spans 13 amino acids. CDR3 bases: TGTGCCAGCAGCAAGACTAGTAGTGACGAGCAGTACTTC. Protein: CASSKTSSDEQYF.